A single sample is the source of the 30 T cell receptor beta chains below, sequenced in a study of spatial heterogeneity in lung cancer. These receptors lack a known antigen. Time point meaning: sample taken at primary tumor resection. Findings and caveats of the study: How many expanded intratumoral alpha and beta TCRs were present tracked the tumor mutation count, which was a count of nonsynonymous mutations.

TCRdb itself ran the 5' RACE reads through MiXCR, one entry per CDR3 protein. The top ten clones hold roughly 11% of a sample with over 10,000 distinct CDR3 sequences, less than 6.5% of them seen once. The sample in question was lung tumor tissue, obtained at surgery. The origin of the receptors is a female donor with early-stage non-small cell lung cancer.

This clonotype was recorded many times. Since the library was made to target alpha chains, this beta chain is a stray read and its abundance is not meaningful. V usage is TRBV5-5 and J usage is TRBJ1-1; TRBD1 is a possible D gene (6 bases). CDR1 and CDR2 from the germline V gene are SGHKS and YYEKEE (reference sequence). This CDR3 comprises 14 residues. V was pared by 3 bases and J by 2 bases, with 11 bases between. CDR3 sequence: CASSWGQINTEAFF. CDR3 DNA sequence: TGTGCCAGCAGCTGGGGACAAATAAACACTGAAGCTTTCTTT.

By share of the sample, this clonotype is medium-sized. This beta chain turned up in a library designed for alpha chains; as an off-target read, its abundance says little. For the CDR3, the DNA is TGTGCCAGCAGCTTCGTGCGGGGGGGCTACAATGAGCAGTTCTTC. This encodes CASSFVRGGYNEQFF. This sequence joins TRBV7-9 and TRBJ2-1; TRBD2 matches at 9 bases. Germline lookup yields CDR1 SEHNR and CDR2 FQNEAQ (reference sequence). With V trimmed by 3 bases and J by 3 bases, 3 bases remained unmatched. The CDR3 contains 15 residues.

This clonotype was seen repeatedly, ten times or more. This beta chain came through as a stray read in a library set up for alpha chains, and its size says little. The rearrangement links TRBV20-1 to TRBJ1-5; no clear D. CDR1 is DFQATT, CDR2 SNEGSKA, per germline (reference sequence). Deletions cut 1 base from V and 7 bases from J, with 14 bases between. The CDR3 runs 14 residues. CDR3 amino acids: CSARVVNLIQPQHF. In nucleotides, the CDR3 is TGCAGTGCTAGAGTAGTCAACTTGATACAGCCCCAGCATTTT.

This clonotype was seen ten or more times. The library was prepared for alpha chains; this beta chain is a stray read, so its frequency means little. The gene calls are TRBV10-3 and TRBJ2-7, with 7 bases aligning to TRBD1. Germline trimming cut 8 bases from V and 0 bases from J; bases unmatched to any gene: 10. Germline CDR1 ENHRY, CDR2 SYGVKD. The CDR3 loop spans 15 amino acids. CDR3 sequence reads: CAIREGGQFSYEQYF. CDR3 nucleotides: TGTGCCATCCGAGAAGGGGGACAGTTCTCCTACGAGCAGTACTTC.

This clonotype is medium-sized in the sample. This beta chain turned up in a library designed for alpha chains; as an off-target read, its abundance says little. The chain employs TRBV10-2 and TRBJ2-3, with a tentative D call TRBD2 (6 bases). CDR1 and CDR2 from the germline V gene are WSHSY and SAAADI. V was cut by 8 bases and J by 2 bases, with 11 bases left in between. The CDR3 runs 13 residues. Here the CDR3 reads CASLGLFTDTQYF. The DNA of the CDR3 is TGCGCCAGCCTGGGACTTTTCACAGATACGCAGTATTTT.

This clonotype was picked up many times. This beta chain is a stray read from a library made for alpha chains; its abundance is not meaningful. This sequence joins TRBV7-6 and TRBJ2-1; no clear D. In germline, CDR1 is SGHVS, CDR2 FNYEAQ. The CDR3 has 14 amino acids. V shed 3 bases and J shed 7 bases, with 13 bases lying between them. This chain's CDR3 is CASSLYREVNEQFF. Here the CDR3 DNA reads TGTGCCAGCAGCTTGTACCGAGAGGTGAATGAGCAGTTCTTC.

This clonotype was seen at least ten times. This beta chain came through as a stray read in a library set up for alpha chains, and its size says little. The chain has TRBV6-1 and TRBJ1-1; D unclear. The CDR3 sequence is 13 residues long. Germline loops: CDR1 MNHNS, CDR2 SASEGT. The V and J ends lost 6 bases and 5 bases respectively, with 13 bases between them. CDR3 in DNA: TGTGCCAGCAGCGCTCGCTCACGGACTGAAGCTTTCTTT. This sequence encodes CASSARSRTEAFF.

This clonotype was counted ten times or more. This beta chain represents an off-target read in a library built for alpha chains; its size is of limited meaning. This chain links TRBV9 with TRBJ2-2; 8 nucleotides align to TRBD1. V lost 4 bases to trimming and J lost 7 bases; unmatched junction nucleotides: 9. Germline V gene data show CDR1 as SGDLS and CDR2 as YYNGEE. This CDR3 comprises 15 residues. The DNA of the CDR3 is TGTGCCAGCAGCCCCCGGACAGGGCGAGGCGGGGAGCTGTTTTTT. It codes for CASSPRTGRGGELFF. The variable domain in full, completed from reference TRBV9 and TRBJ2-2, reads DSGVTQTPKHLITATGQRVTLRCSPRSGDLSVYWYQQSLDQGLQFLIQYYNGEERAKGNILERFSAQQFPDLHSELNLSSLELGDSALYFCASSPRTGRGGELFFGEGSRLTVL.

This clonotype showed up many times. The library was prepared for alpha chains; this beta chain is a stray read, so its frequency means little. The chain combines TRBV27 with TRBJ1-5, with unresolved D. The CDR3 consists of 13 residues. Trimming stripped 7 bases from V and 3 bases from J, with 10 bases between. CDR1 and CDR2 (germline): MNHEY, SMNVEV (reference sequence). The DNA of the CDR3 is TGTGCCAGCAACGAGGGCCCCAATCAGCCCCAGCATTTT. It is translated as CASNEGPNQPQHF.

Ten or more counts support this clonotype. This beta chain represents an off-target read in a library built for alpha chains; its size is of limited meaning. The CDR3 bases are TGCGCCAGCAGCTTGAAGCCTCGCGCGGGGGGGCCGGGGGAGCAGTACTTC. Translation gives CASSLKPRAGGPGEQYF. This sequence joins TRBV5-1 and TRBJ2-7, with 9 bases aligning to TRBD2. The CDR3 contains 17 residues. CDR1 and CDR2 (germline): SGHRS, YFSETQ. J was trimmed by 7 bases and V by 1 base; bases with no gene match: 15.

This clonotype was detected ten times or more. With the library built for alpha chains, this beta chain is off target and its frequency is not meaningful. This chain joins TRBV10-1 and TRBJ1-4, with 7 nucleotides matching TRBD1. V dropped 5 bases and J dropped 0; count of bases not matched to a gene: 9. Germline V lookup: CDR1 WNHNN, CDR2 SYGVQD (reference sequence). This CDR3 region has 17 residues. CDR3 sequence reads: CASSWSRDRSTNEKLFF. The CDR3 bases are TGCGCCAGCAGTTGGAGCCGGGACAGATCAACTAATGAAAAACTGTTTTTT.

This clonotype has ten or more counts. A library prepared for alpha chains yielded this beta chain as an off-target read; its size is of little meaning. The V call is TRBV29-1, the J call TRBJ1-1; D is uncertain. CDR3 length equals 13 residues. Germline V gives CDR1 SQVTM, CDR2 ANQGSEA. The V end lost 4 bases, the J end lost 0 bases, and 9 bases lay between the germline ends. The DNA of the CDR3 is TGCAGCGTTGCCAAGACCGTGAACACTGAAGCTTTCTTT. Translated, it gives CSVAKTVNTEAFF. Full variable domain (rest looked up from reference TRBV29-1 and TRBJ1-1): SAVISQKPSRDICQRGTSLTIQCQVDSQVTMMFWYRQQPGQSLTLIATANQGSEATYESGFVIDKFPISRPNLTFSTLTVSNMSPEDSSIYLCSVAKTVNTEAFFGQGTRLTVV.

The table lists this clonotype with many counts. Found in a library prepared for alpha chains, this beta chain is an off-target read, and its abundance has little meaning. V gene TRBV7-9 combines with J gene TRBJ1-2; 8 nucleotides align to TRBD1. Per germline, CDR1 SEHNR and CDR2 FQNEAQ (reference sequence). CDR3 length equals 17 residues. The V and J ends lost 4 bases and 0 bases, in that order; junction bases with no gene match: 10. The CDR3 region is CASSSTGTGGPNYGYTF. Written as DNA, the CDR3 is TGTGCCAGCAGCTCTACCGGGACAGGAGGCCCTAACTATGGCTACACCTTC. The whole variable domain, remainder taken from reference TRBV7-9 and TRBJ1-2, is DTGVSQNPRHKITKRGQNVTFRCDPISEHNRLYWYRQTLGQGPEFLTYFQNEAQLEKSRLLSDRFSAERPKGSFSTLEIQRTEQGDSAMYLCASSSTGTGGPNYGYTFGSGTRLTVV.

This clonotype came up many times. Being off target in a library aimed at alpha chains, this beta chain has a size of little meaning. The genes are TRBV20-1 and TRBJ1-1, with no clear D. CDR3 length equals 12 residues. V dropped 0 bases and J dropped 3 bases, with 5 bases sitting between them. Per the germline V gene, CDR1 is DFQATT and CDR2 is SNEGSKA (reference sequence). The CDR3 DNA reads as TGCAGTGCTAGAGATGGGGACACTGAAGCTTTCTTT. This encodes CSARDGDTEAFF.

This clonotype has a count of ten or more. The library was built for alpha chains, so this beta chain is an off-target read and its size means little. The gene calls are TRBV20-1 and TRBJ2-3; D is uncertain. V lost 1 base and J 1 base, leaving 9 bases between the germline ends. CDR1 and CDR2 from the germline V gene are DFQATT and SNEGSKA (reference sequence). The CDR3 loop spans 14 amino acids. CDR3 sequence reads: CSARAYLRTDTQYF. In DNA, the CDR3 is TGCAGTGCTAGAGCGTATCTACGCACAGATACGCAGTATTTT.

In this sample, this clonotype turned up once. This beta chain came through as a stray read in a library set up for alpha chains, and its size says little. The chain uses TRBV15 and TRBJ2-1, with a weak D call TRBD2 (6 bases). Germline V lookup: CDR1 LNHNV, CDR2 YYDKDF (reference sequence). This CDR3 region has 13 residues. Trimming took 1 base from V and 13 from J, leaving 14 bases between them. The CDR3: CATSRGATRPQFF. CDR3 DNA: TGTGCCACCAGCAGAGGGGCGACTAGGCCCCAGTTCTTC. Combining the CDR3 with reference TRBV15 and TRBJ2-1 gives the whole variable domain DAMVIQNPRYQVTQFGKPVTLSCSQTLNHNVMYWYQQKSSQAPKLLFHYYDKDFNNEADTPDNFQSRRPNTSFCFLDIRSPGLGDTAMYLCATSRGATRPQFFGPGTRLTVL.

This clonotype was counted many times. The size of this beta chain means little, since it is a stray read in a library made for alpha chains. The CDR3 DNA follows: TGCAGTGCTTCCGGGACAGGGGAGTATTTT. Translating gives CSASGTGEYF. This chain uses TRBV20-1 with TRBJ2-3, with 10 bases lining up with TRBD1. There are 10 residues in the CDR3. Unmatched junction bases numbered 3, after V lost 5 bases and J lost 13 bases. The germline V gene encodes CDR1 DFQATT and CDR2 SNEGSKA (reference sequence).

This clonotype was counted ten times or more. This beta chain slipped into a library made for alpha chains as a stray read, so its size is not meaningful. The chain joins TRBV2 to TRBJ1-2; D may be TRBD1 (5 bases). Trimming removed 0 bases at V and 5 bases at J, with 10 bases between. Germline V gene lookup returns CDR1 SNHLY and CDR2 FYNNEI. CDR3 length: 14 amino acids. The CDR3 here is CASSEARGTYGYTF. The CDR3 DNA follows: TGTGCCAGCAGTGAAGCGCGGGGGACGTATGGCTACACCTTC.

The sample holds many counts of this clonotype. Since the library was made to target alpha chains, this beta chain is a stray read and its abundance is not meaningful. This chain uses TRBV10-3 with TRBJ2-3, with a possible D match to TRBD2 (5 bases). Between the trimmed V and J ends, which lost 11 bases and 4 bases, there was a span of 10 bases. Germline loops: CDR1 ENHRY, CDR2 SYGVKD. This CDR3 contains 11 residues. CDR3 in amino acids: CAVSGADTQYF. The CDR3 bases are TGTGCCGTCTCCGGGGCAGATACGCAGTATTTT.

This clonotype was detected ten times or more. This beta chain turned up in a library designed for alpha chains; as an off-target read, its abundance says little. V gene TRBV12-3 or TRBV12-4 combines with J gene TRBJ2-7; D perhaps matches TRBD2 (5 bases). This CDR3 region has 13 residues. The V gene lost 1 base and the J gene lost 7 bases, with 11 bases spanning the gap. The CDR3 region has the DNA TGTGCCAGCAGTTTAGGAGGGCCGGGAGAGCAGTACTTC. This codes for CASSLGGPGEQYF.

There are many counts of this clonotype. This beta chain is a stray read from a library made for alpha chains; its abundance is not meaningful. The chain uses TRBV7-9 and TRBJ2-7, with D possibly being TRBD2 (6 bases). The CDR3 sequence is 13 residues long. The V gene lost 6 bases and the J gene lost 0 bases, with 9 bases spanning the gap. Per germline, CDR1 SEHNR and CDR2 FQNEAQ (reference sequence). The CDR3 is CASSRGYSYEQYF. The CDR3 DNA is TGTGCCAGCAGTCGGGGGTACTCCTACGAGCAGTACTTC.

Details on this clonotype: Found in a library prepared for alpha chains, this beta chain is an off-target read, and its abundance has little meaning. The rearrangement joins TRBV4-3 to TRBJ2-1; no clear D gene. This CDR3 has 17 residues. The ends were cut back, 0 bases at V and 4 bases at J, with 16 bases in the middle. Per the germline V gene, CDR1 is LGHNA and CDR2 is YSLEER. In DNA form, the CDR3 reads TGCGCCAGCAGCCAAGATGGAATACATAGCTCTTACAATGAGCAGTTCTTC. The encoded protein is CASSQDGIHSSYNEQFF.

This clonotype has ten or more counts. Within a library made for alpha chains, this beta chain is off target, and its count is uninformative. The chain links TRBV5-1 to TRBJ1-2; 11 bases align to TRBD1. Germline V gene lookup returns CDR1 SGHRS and CDR2 YFSETQ. There are 15 residues in the CDR3. V lost 5 bases, J lost 4 bases, and 7 bases stayed unmatched. Here the CDR3 DNA reads TGCGCCAGCAGGTCCGGGACAGGGGGTTTCTATGGCTACACCTTC. This encodes CASRSGTGGFYGYTF.

This clonotype was detected ten times or more. Since the library was made to target alpha chains, this beta chain is a stray read and its abundance is not meaningful. The chain links TRBV7-9 to TRBJ2-2; D remains unclear. CDR3 length: 12 residues. Germline CDR1 is SEHNR and CDR2 is FQNEAQ (reference sequence). The ends were cut back, 2 bases at V and 8 bases at J, with 6 bases in the middle. CDR3 loop: CASSLSMGELFF. The CDR3 DNA follows: TGTGCCAGCAGCTTATCCATGGGGGAGCTGTTTTTT.

This clonotype was found many times. This beta chain appears as a stray read in a library generated for alpha chains; its size is not informative. The CDR3 region is CASSLVEGREFF. CDR3 in DNA: TGTGCCAGCAGCTTAGTTGAGGGTAGGGAGTTCTTC. The chain links TRBV11-2 to TRBJ2-1; D possibly corresponds to TRBD2 (5 bases). CDR1 is SGHAT, CDR2 FQNNGV, per germline. This CDR3 has 12 residues. The ends were cut back, 1 base at V and 14 bases at J, with 12 bases in the middle. The complete variable domain, with remaining parts taken from reference TRBV11-2 and TRBJ2-1, reads EAGVAQSPRYKIIEKRQSVAFWCNPISGHATLYWYQQILGQGPKLLIQFQNNGVVDDSQLPKDRFSAERLKGVDSTLKIQPAKLEDSAVYLCASSLVEGREFFGPGTRLTVL.

This clonotype was found many times. This beta chain is a stray sequence in a library constructed for alpha chains; its clone size is not meaningful. The chain links TRBV9 to TRBJ1-1, with D perhaps TRBD1 (6 bases). The CDR3 covers 16 residues. The germline V gene encodes CDR1 SGDLS and CDR2 YYNGEE. V was cut by 0 bases and J by 0 bases, with 12 bases left in between. DNA of the CDR3: TGTGCCAGCAGCGTAGCTGGGACATCTATGAACACTGAAGCTTTCTTT. Translation gives CASSVAGTSMNTEAFF.

This clonotype was detected ten times or more. This beta chain lies outside the target of a library built for alpha chains; its clone size means little. The chain joins TRBV2 to TRBJ1-5; D remains unclear. The CDR3 has 16 residues. V was pared by 0 bases and J by 7 bases, with 16 bases between. Germline CDR1 reads SNHLY; CDR2 reads FYNNEI. The CDR3 protein is CASSEALLEGKQPQHF. CDR3 nucleotides: TGTGCCAGCAGTGAAGCGCTTTTGGAAGGGAAACAGCCCCAGCATTTT.

This clonotype came up many times. The library was built for alpha chains, so this beta chain is an off-target read and its size means little. The V gene is TRBV12-3 or TRBV12-4, the J gene TRBJ2-2; D ambiguous. The V end lost 3 bases, the J end lost 4 bases, and 9 bases lay between the germline ends. The length of the CDR3 is 14 residues. This CDR3 reads CASSLGMATGELFF. CDR3 in DNA: TGTGCCAGCAGTTTGGGGATGGCCACCGGGGAGCTGTTTTTT.

This clonotype was picked up many times. Being off target in a library aimed at alpha chains, this beta chain has a size of little meaning. V gene TRBV25-1 combines with J gene TRBJ1-1; D not certain. V lost 5 bases and J lost 10, with 14 bases in between. The CDR3 covers 12 residues. Germline-derived CDR1 and CDR2 are MGHDK and SYGVNS. The CDR3 nucleotides are TGTGCCAGCAGTTCAGCCCTACTCGGAGCTTTCTTT. This gives the protein CASSSALLGAFF.

This clonotype was found many times. This beta chain represents an off-target read in a library built for alpha chains; its size is of limited meaning. The V gene is TRBV5-1, the J gene TRBJ2-3; the match to TRBD1 covers 7 bases. CDR3 length: 15 residues. CDR1 is SGHRS and CDR2 is YFSETQ in the germline V gene. Germline trimming cut 7 bases from V and 1 base from J; bases unmatched to any gene: 9. The CDR3 region is CASRPMQGGTDTQYF. In DNA, the CDR3 is TGCGCCAGCCGCCCTATGCAGGGGGGCACAGATACGCAGTATTTT.